This T cell receptor beta chain stems from a study of T cells in Graves' hyperthyroidism and ophthalmopathy. Amplified TCR beta CDR3 regions derived from RNA transcripts. When the TCR CDR3 underwent first-round RT-PCR, the HTBI primer set was used. TCRdb re-derived calls from the multiplex PCR reads in MiXCR, one entry per CDR3 protein. The sample includes some 760,000 distinct CDR3 sequences, approximately 15% of them seen just once. The CDR3 consists of 15 residues. Germline CDR1 is SGHKS and CDR2 is YYEKEE (reference sequence). The ends were cut back, 3 bases at V and 0 bases at J, with 13 bases in the middle. This clonotype was seen ten or more times. Its antigen remains unknown. Study-level points and caveats: Ophthalmopathy, which appeared later, was predicted by the model a median 6.5 months before onset.

This TCR came from a young woman with Graves' hyperthyroidism. The sample consisted of blood. This chain connects TRBV5-5 to TRBJ2-7, with D possibly being TRBD2 (6 bases). The CDR3 DNA sequence: TGTGCCAGCAGCTCCCCGGGAGCGGGCTCCTACGAGCAGTACTTC. Residues: CASSSPGAGSYEQYF.